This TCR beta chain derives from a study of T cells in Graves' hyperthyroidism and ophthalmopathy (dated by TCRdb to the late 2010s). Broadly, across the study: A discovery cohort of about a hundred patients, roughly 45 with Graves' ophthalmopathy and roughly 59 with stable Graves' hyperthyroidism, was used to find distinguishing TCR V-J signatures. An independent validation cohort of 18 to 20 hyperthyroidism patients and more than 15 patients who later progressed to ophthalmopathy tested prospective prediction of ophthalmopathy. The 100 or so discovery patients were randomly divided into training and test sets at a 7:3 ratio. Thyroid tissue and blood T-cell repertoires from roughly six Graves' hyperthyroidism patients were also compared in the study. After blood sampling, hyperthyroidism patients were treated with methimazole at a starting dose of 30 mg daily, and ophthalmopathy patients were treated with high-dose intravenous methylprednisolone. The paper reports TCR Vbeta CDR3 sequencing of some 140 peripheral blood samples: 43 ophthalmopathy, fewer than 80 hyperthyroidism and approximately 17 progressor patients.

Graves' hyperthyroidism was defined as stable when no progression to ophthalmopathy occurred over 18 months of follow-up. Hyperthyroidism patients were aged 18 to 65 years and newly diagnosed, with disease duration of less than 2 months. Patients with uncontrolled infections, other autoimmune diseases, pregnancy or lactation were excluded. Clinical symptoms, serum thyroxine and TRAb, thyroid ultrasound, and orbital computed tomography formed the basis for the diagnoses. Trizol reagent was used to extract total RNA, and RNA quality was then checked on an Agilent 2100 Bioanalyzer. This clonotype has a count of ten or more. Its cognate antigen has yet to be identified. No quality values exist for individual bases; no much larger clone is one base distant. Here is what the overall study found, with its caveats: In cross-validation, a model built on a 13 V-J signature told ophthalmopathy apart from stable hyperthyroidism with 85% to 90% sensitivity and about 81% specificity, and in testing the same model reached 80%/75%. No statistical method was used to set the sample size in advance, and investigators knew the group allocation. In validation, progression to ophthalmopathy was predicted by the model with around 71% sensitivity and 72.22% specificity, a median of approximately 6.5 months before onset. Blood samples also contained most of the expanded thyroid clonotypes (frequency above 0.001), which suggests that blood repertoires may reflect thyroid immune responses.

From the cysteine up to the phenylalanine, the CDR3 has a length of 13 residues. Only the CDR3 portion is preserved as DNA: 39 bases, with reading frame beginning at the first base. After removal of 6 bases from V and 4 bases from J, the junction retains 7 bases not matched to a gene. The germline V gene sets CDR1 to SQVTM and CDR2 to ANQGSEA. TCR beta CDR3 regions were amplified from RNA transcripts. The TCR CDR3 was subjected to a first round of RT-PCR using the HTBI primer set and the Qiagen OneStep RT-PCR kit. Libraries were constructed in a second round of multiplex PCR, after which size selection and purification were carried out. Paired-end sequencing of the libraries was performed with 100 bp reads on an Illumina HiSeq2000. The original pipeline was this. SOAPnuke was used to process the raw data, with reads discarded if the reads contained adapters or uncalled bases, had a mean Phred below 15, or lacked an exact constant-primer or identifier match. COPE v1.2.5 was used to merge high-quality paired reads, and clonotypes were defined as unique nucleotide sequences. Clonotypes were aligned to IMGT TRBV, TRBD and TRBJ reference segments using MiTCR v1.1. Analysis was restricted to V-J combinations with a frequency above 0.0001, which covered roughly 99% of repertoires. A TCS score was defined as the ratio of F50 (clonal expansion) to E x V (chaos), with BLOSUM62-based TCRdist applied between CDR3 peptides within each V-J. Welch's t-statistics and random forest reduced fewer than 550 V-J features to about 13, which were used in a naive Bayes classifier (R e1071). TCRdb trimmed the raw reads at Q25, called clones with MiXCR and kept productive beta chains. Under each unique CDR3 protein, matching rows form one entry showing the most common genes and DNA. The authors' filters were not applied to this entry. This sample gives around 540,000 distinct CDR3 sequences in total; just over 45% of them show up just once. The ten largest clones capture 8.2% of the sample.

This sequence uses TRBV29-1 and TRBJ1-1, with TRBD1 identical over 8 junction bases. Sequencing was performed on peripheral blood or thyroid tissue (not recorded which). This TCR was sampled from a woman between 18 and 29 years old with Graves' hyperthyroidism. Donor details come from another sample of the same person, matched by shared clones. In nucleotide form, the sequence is TGCAGCGTACCCGGACAGGGTGGCACTGAAGCTTTCTTT. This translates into CSVPGQGGTEAFF.